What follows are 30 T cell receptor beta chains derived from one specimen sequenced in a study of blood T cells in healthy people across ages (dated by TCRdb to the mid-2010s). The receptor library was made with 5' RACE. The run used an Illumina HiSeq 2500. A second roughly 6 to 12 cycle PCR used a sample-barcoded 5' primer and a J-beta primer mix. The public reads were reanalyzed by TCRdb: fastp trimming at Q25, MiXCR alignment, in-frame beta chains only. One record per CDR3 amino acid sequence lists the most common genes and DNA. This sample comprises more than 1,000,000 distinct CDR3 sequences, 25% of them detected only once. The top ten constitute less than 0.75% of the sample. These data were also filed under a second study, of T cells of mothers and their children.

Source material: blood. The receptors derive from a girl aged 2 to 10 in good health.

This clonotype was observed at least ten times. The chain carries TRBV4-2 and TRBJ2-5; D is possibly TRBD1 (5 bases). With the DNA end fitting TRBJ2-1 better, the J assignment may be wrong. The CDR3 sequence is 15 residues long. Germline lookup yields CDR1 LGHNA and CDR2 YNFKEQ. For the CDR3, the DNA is TGTGCCAGCAGCCAAAGGTCAGGGAACTACAATGAGCAGTTCTTC. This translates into CASSQRSGNYNEQFF.

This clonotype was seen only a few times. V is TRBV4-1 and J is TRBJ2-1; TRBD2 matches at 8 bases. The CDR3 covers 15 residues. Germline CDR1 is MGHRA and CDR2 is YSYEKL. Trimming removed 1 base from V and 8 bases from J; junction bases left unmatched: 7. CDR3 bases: TGCGCCAGCAGCCAAGTGACTAGCGCTGGGGATGAGCAGTTCTTC. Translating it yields CASSQVTSAGDEQFF.

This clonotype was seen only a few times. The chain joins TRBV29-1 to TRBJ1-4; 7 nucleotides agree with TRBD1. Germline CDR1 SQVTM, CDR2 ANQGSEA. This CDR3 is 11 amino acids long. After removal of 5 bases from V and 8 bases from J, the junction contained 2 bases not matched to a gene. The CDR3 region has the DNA TGCAGCGTTCGGACAGGCGAAAAACTGTTTTTT. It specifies CSVRTGEKLFF.

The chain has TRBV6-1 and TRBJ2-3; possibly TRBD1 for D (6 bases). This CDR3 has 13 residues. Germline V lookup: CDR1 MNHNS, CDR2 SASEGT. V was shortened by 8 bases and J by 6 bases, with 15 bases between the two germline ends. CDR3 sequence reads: CASFQGLADTQYF. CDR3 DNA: TGTGCCAGCTTTCAGGGGCTCGCGGATACGCAGTATTTT.

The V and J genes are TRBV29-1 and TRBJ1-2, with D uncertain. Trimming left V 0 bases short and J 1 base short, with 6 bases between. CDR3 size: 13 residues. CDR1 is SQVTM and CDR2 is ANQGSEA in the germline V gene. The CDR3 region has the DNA TGCAGCGTTGAAGAAAACTTTAACTATGGCTACACCTTC. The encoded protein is CSVEENFNYGYTF.

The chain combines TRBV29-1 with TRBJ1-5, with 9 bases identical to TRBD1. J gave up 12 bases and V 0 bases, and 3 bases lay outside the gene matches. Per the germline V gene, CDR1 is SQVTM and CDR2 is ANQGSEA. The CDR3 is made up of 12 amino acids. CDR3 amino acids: CSVEDLTGGQHF. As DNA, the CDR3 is TGCAGCGTTGAAGACCTGACAGGGGGCCAGCATTTT.

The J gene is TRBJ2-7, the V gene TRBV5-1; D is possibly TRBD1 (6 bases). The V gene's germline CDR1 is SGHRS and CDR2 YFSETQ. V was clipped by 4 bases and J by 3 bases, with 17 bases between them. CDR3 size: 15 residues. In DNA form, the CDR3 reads TGCGCCAGCAGCGGTGGACAGCTTTCCGTCTACGAGCAGTACTTC. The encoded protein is CASSGGQLSVYEQYF.

The CDR3: CASSLGYGRYEQYF. CDR3 DNA: TGCGCCAGCAGCTTGGGCTACGGGAGATACGAGCAGTACTTC. The V and J genes are TRBV5-1 and TRBJ2-7; D is perhaps TRBD2 (6 bases). V was shortened by 0 bases and J by 4 bases, with 11 bases between the two germline ends. CDR1 and CDR2 from the germline V gene are SGHRS and YFSETQ. This CDR3 has 14 amino acids. Drawing the rest from reference TRBV5-1 and TRBJ2-7, the complete variable domain is KAGVTQTPRYLIKTRGQQVTLSCSPISGHRSVSWYQQTPGQGLQFLFEYFSETQRNKGNFPGRFSGRQFSNSRSEMNVSTLELGDSALYLCASSLGYGRYEQYFGPGTRLTVT.

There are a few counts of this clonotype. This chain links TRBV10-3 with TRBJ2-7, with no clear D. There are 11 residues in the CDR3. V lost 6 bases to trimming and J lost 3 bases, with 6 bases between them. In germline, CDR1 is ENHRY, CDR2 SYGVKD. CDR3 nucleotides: TGTGCCATCAGATTACTCTACGAGCAGTACTTC. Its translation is CAIRLLYEQYF.

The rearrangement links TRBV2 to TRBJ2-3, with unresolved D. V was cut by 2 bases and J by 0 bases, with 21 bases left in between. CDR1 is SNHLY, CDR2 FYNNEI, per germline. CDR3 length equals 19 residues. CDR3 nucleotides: TGTGCCAGCAGTGAAAGCTATAGAACCGTATCCTCTAGCACAGATACGCAGTATTTT. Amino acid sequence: CASSESYRTVSSSTDTQYF.

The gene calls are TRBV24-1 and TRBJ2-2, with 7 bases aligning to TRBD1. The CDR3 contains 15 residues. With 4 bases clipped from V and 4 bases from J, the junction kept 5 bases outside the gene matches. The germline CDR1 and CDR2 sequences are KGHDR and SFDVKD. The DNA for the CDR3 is TGTGCCACCAGTGACGCAGACAGGGCCACCGGGGAGCTGTTTTTT. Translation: CATSDADRATGELFF.

CDR3 in DNA: TGTGCCAGCAGTTTTATGGGGGGCGAGCAGTACTTC. Amino acid sequence: CASSFMGGEQYF. V is TRBV28 and J is TRBJ2-5; possible D gene TRBD2, 6 bases. With the DNA end fitting TRBJ2-7 better, the J assignment may be wrong. The CDR3 has 12 residues. CDR1 and CDR2 from the germline V gene are MDHEN and SYDVKM.

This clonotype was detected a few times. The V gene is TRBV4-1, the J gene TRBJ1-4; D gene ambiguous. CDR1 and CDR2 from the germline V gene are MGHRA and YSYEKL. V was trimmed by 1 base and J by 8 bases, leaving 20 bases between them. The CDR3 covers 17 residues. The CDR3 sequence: CASSQVVFVEGGEKLFF. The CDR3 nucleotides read TGCGCCAGCAGCCAAGTAGTCTTCGTAGAGGGTGGCGAAAAACTGTTTTTT.

CDR3 DNA: TGTGCCAGCAGGGAAGGGTGGGAGCAGTACTTC. Its translation: CASREGWEQYF. This chain uses TRBV4-2 with TRBJ2-5; tentatively, D is TRBD2 (5 bases). Germline V CDR1 and CDR2: LGHNA, YNFKEQ. Trimming pared 6 bases from V and 11 bases from J, leaving 13 bases between. The CDR3 is 11 residues long.

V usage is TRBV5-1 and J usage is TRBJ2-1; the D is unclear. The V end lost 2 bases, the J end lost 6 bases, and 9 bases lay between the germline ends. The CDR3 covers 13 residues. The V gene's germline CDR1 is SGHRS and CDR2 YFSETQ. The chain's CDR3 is CASSFLDGNEQFF. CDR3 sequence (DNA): TGCGCCAGCAGCTTCCTTGACGGCAATGAGCAGTTCTTC.

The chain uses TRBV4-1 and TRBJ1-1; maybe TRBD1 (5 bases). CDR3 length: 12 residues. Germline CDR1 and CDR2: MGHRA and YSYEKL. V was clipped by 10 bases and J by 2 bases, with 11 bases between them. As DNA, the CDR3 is TGCGCCACCCGTAGGGGCAACACTGAAGCTTTCTTT. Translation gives CATRRGNTEAFF.

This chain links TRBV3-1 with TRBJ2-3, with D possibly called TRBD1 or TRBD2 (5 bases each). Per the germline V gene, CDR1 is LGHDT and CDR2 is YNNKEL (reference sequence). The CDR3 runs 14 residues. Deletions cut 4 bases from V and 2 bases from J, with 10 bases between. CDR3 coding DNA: TGTGCCAGCAGCCTGGGACGGTACACAGATACGCAGTATTTT. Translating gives CASSLGRYTDTQYF.

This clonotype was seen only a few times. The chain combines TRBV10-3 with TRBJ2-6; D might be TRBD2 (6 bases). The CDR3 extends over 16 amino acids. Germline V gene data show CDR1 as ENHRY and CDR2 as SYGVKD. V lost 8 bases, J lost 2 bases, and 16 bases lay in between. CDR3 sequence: CAIQNSGGPGANVLTF. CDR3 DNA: TGTGCCATCCAAAATAGCGGAGGGCCTGGGGCCAACGTCCTGACTTTC.

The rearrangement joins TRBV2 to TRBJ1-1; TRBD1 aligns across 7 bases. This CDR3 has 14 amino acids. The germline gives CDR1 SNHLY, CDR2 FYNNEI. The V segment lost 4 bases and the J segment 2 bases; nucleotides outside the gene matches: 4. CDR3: CASSGGQRNTEAFF. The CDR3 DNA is TGTGCCAGCAGTGGGGGACAGCGAAACACTGAAGCTTTCTTT. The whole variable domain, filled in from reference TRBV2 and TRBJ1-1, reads EPEVTQTPSHQVTQMGQEVILRCVPISNHLYFYWYRQILGQKVEFLVSFYNNEISEKSEIFDDQFSVERPDGSNFTLKIRSTKLEDSAMYFCASSGGQRNTEAFFGQGTRLTVV.

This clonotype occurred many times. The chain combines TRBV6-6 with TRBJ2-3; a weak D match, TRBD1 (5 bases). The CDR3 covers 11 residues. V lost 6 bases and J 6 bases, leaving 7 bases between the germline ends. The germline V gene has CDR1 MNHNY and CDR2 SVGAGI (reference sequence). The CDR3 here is CASSYRDTQYF. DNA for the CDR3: TGTGCCAGCAGCTACAGGGATACGCAGTATTTT.

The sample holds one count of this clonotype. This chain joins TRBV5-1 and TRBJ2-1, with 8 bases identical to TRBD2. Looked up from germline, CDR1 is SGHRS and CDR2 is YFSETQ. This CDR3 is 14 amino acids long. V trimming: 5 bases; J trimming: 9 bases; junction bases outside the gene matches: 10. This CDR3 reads CASSHSGGYAEQFF. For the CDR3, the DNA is TGCGCCAGCAGTCATTCGGGGGGGTATGCTGAGCAGTTCTTC. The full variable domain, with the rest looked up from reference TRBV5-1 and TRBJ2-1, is KAGVTQTPRYLIKTRGQQVTLSCSPISGHRSVSWYQQTPGQGLQFLFEYFSETQRNKGNFPGRFSGRQFSNSRSEMNVSTLELGDSALYLCASSHSGGYAEQFFGPGTRLTVL.

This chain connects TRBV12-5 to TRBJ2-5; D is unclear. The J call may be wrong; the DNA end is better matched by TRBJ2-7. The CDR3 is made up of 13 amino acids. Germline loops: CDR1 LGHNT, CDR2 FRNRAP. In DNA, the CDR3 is TGTGCTAGTGGCCCCTTGGGTTCCTACGAGCAGTACTTC. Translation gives CASGPLGSYEQYF.

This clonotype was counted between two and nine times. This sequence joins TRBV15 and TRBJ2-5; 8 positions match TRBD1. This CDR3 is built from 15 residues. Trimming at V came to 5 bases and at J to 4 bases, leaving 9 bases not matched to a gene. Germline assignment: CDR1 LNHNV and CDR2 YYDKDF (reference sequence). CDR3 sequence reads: CATSDRDRTRETQYF. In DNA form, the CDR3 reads TGTGCCACCAGCGACCGGGACAGGACGCGAGAGACCCAGTACTTC.

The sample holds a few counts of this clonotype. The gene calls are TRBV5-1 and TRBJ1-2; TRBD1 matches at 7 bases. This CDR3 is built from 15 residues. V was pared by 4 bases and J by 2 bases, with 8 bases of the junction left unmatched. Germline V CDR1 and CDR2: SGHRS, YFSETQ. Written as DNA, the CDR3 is TGCGCCAGCAGCGTGGCTCGGGACAGCAACTATGGCTACACCTTC. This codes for CASSVARDSNYGYTF.

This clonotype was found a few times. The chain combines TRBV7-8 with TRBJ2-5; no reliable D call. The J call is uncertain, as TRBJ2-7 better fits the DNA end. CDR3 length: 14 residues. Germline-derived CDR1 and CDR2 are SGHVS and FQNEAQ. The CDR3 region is CASSLLSQPYEQYF. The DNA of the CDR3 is TGTGCCAGCAGCTTATTAAGCCAGCCCTACGAGCAGTACTTC.

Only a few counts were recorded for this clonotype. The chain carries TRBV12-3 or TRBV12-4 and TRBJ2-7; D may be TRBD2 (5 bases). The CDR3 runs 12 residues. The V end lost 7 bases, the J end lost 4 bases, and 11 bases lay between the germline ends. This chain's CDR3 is CASNFGVYEQYF. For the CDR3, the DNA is TGTGCCAGCAACTTCGGGGTATACGAGCAGTACTTC.

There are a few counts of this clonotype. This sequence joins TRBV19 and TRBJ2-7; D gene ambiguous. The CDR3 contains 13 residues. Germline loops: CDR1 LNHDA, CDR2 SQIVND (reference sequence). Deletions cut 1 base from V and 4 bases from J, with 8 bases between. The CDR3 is CASSIGSGYEQYF. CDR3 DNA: TGTGCCAGTAGTATAGGTTCAGGATACGAGCAGTACTTC.

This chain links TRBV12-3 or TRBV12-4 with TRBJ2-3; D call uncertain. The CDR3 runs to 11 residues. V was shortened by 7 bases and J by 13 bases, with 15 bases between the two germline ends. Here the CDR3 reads CASMSADVEYF. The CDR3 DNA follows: TGTGCCAGCATGAGCGCAGATGTGGAGTATTTT.

CDR3 sequence: CASSLYESNQPQHF. In nucleotides, the CDR3 is TGCGCCAGCAGCTTGTACGAGAGCAATCAGCCCCAGCATTTT. The rearrangement uses TRBV5-1 and TRBJ1-5, with D unresolved. The germline gives CDR1 SGHRS, CDR2 YFSETQ. V was shortened by 1 base and J by 1 base, with 6 bases between the two germline ends. The CDR3 has 14 amino acids.

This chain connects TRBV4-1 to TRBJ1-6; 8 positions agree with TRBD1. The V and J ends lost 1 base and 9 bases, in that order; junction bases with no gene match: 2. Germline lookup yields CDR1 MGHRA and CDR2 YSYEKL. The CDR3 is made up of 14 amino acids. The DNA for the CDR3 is TGCGCCAGCAGCCAAGGGACAGGGAGTTCACCCCTCCACTTT. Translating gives CASSQGTGSSPLHF.